The 17 T cell receptor beta chains presented below share a single source sample, sequenced in a study of blood T cell repertoires in COVID-19. Clones were sequenced by immunoSEQ multiplex PCR, and TCRdb holds only the in-frame ones, with some missing. The sample contains tens of thousands of clones, roughly 70% of which appear only once. Material for sequencing was peripheral blood. The receptors here all came from an elderly man with acute or convalescent COVID-19.

This rearrangement joins TRBV18 to TRBJ2-2; 8 bases line up with TRBD2. This CDR3 has 15 residues. Germline CDR1 KGHSH, CDR2 LQKENI. J was trimmed by 6 bases and V by 2 bases; bases with no gene match: 5. CDR3 sequence reads: CASSPTRLAPGELFF. CDR3 DNA: TGTGCCAGCTCACCAACCCGACTAGCGCCCGGGGAGCTGTTTTTT.

The gene calls are TRBV6-2 or TRBV6-3 and TRBJ2-3; D is uncertain. Germline V CDR1 and CDR2: MNHEY, SVGEGT. The V end was cut by 3 bases, the J end by 0 bases, with 10 bases between. The CDR3 is 15 residues long. The CDR3 sequence: CASSYSLRSTDTQYF. Written as DNA, the CDR3 is TGTGCCAGCAGTTATTCTCTGAGGAGCACAGATACGCAGTATTTT.

V is TRBV11-2 and J is TRBJ2-7; 12 bases map to TRBD2. The CDR3 runs 15 residues. With V trimmed by 6 bases and J by 5 bases, 8 bases remained unmatched. The V gene's germline CDR1 is SGHAT and CDR2 FQNNGV. CDR3 DNA sequence: TGTGCCAGCAGAGAGACTAGCGGGAGTAACCACGAGCAGTACTTC. Residues: CASRETSGSNHEQYF.

This clone has only a few counts. CDR3 in amino acids: CASIRTSGVQGDQYF. The CDR3 nucleotides read TGTGCCAGCATCCGGACTAGCGGGGTGCAGGGGGACCAGTACTTC. The rearrangement joins TRBV6-5 to TRBJ2-5; 12 bases fit TRBD2. The CDR3 is made up of 15 amino acids. The junction had 13 bases not matched to a gene; V was cut back by 7 bases and J by 10 bases. CDR1 MNHEY and CDR2 SVGAGI come from the germline V gene.

The chain joins TRBV19 to TRBJ1-5; possible D gene TRBD1, 5 bases. V dropped 7 bases and J dropped 0 bases, with 16 bases sitting between them. The CDR3 has 16 residues. The germline V gene has CDR1 LNHDA and CDR2 SQIVND (reference sequence). The CDR3 coding sequence is TGTGCCAGTACCATGGGGCAGGGAAATAGCAATCAGCCCCAGCATTTT. Its protein product is CASTMGQGNSNQPQHF.

In this sample, this clone turned up many times. J is TRBJ1-6 and V is TRBV6-5; D gene uncertain. V was shortened by 0 bases and J by 6 bases, with 9 bases between the two germline ends. Germline assignment: CDR1 MNHEY and CDR2 SVGAGI. CDR3 length equals 15 residues. As DNA, the CDR3 is TGTGCCAGCAGTTACTCCCGGGCGGGTAATTCACCCCTCCACTTT. This gives the protein CASSYSRAGNSPLHF.

The chain joins TRBV6-6 to TRBJ2-1, with D possibly matching TRBD2 (6 bases). V lost 5 bases and J 0 bases, leaving 11 bases between the germline ends. CDR1 and CDR2 from the germline V gene are MNHNY and SVGAGI (reference sequence). This CDR3 spans 15 amino acids. The CDR3 nucleotides are TGTGCCAGCAGTCGGGACTTCGGCTCCTACAATGAGCAGTTCTTC. Translated, it gives CASSRDFGSYNEQFF.

V gene TRBV12-3 or TRBV12-4 combines with J gene TRBJ2-2; D remains unclear. The CDR3 sequence is 12 residues long. V was shortened by 1 base and J by 6 bases, with 3 bases between the two germline ends. CDR3 bases: TGTGCCAGCAGTTTAGGAGCCGGGGAGCTGTTTTTT. It is translated as CASSLGAGELFF.

The table lists this clone with a few counts. The chain couples TRBV28 to TRBJ2-7; 7 nucleotides agree with TRBD1. V dropped 4 bases and J dropped 6; count of bases not matched to a gene: 12. Germline V lookup: CDR1 MDHEN, CDR2 SYDVKM. The CDR3 contains 15 residues. CDR3 loop: CASSSTGLTAGEQYF. CDR3 coding DNA: TGTGCCAGCAGTTCGACAGGGTTGACGGCGGGCGAGCAGTACTTC.

The gene calls are TRBV11-2 and TRBJ2-7; 10 bases align to TRBD2. Germline V gene data show CDR1 as SGHAT and CDR2 as FQNNGV. CDR3 size: 15 residues. V lost 2 bases to trimming and J lost 5 bases; unmatched junction nucleotides: 6. The DNA for the CDR3 is TGTGCCAGCAGCTTACTTCTAGCGGGAGCTGACGAGCAGTACTTC. Amino acid sequence: CASSLLLAGADEQYF.

The chain joins TRBV18 to TRBJ2-2, with 7 bases identical to TRBD2. Germline V gives CDR1 KGHSH, CDR2 LQKENI. V shed 6 bases, J shed 6 bases, and the junction held 13 bases outside the gene matches. This CDR3 spans 16 amino acids. CDR3 amino acids: CASSLTGTKNAGELFF. CDR3 nucleotides: TGTGCCAGCTCGCTTACCGGGACTAAAAACGCCGGGGAGCTGTTTTTT.

V is TRBV27 and J is TRBJ1-6, with D uncertain. The CDR3 is 14 residues long. In germline, CDR1 is MNHEY, CDR2 SMNVEV (reference sequence). V was clipped by 2 bases and J by 8 bases, with 10 bases between them. Here the CDR3 reads CASSLRGRDSPLHF. DNA for the CDR3: TGTGCCAGCAGTTTAAGAGGGAGAGATTCACCCCTCCACTTT.

V and J are TRBV28 and TRBJ1-1; D might be TRBD1 (6 bases). Germline values: CDR1 MDHEN, CDR2 SYDVKM. The CDR3 is made up of 11 amino acids. V shed 5 bases and J shed 8 bases, with 9 bases lying between them. The CDR3 protein is CASSLTGEAFF. CDR3 coding DNA: TGTGCCAGCAGTCTTACAGGGGAAGCTTTCTTT.

J is TRBJ2-1 and V is TRBV7-6, with 14 bases identical to TRBD2. V lost 6 bases to trimming and J lost 10 bases; unmatched junction nucleotides: 8. This CDR3 has 15 amino acids. From germline, CDR1 is SGHVS and CDR2 FNYEAQ. CDR3 sequence (DNA): TGTGCCAGCAGTCGGACTAGCGGGAGGAATTTGGAGCAGTTCTTC. Encoded protein: CASSRTSGRNLEQFF.

A few counts support this clone. The chain carries TRBV6-5 and TRBJ2-1; D gene ambiguous. Trimming pared 8 bases from V and 3 bases from J, leaving 5 bases between. This CDR3 spans 11 amino acids. CDR1 is MNHEY and CDR2 is SVGAGI in the germline V gene. The CDR3 nucleotides are TGTGCCAGCGTCCTCTACAATGAGCAGTTCTTC. Translating it yields CASVLYNEQFF.

The chain is built from TRBV18 and TRBJ1-1; 9 positions agree with TRBD1. CDR3 size: 13 residues. CDR1 is KGHSH, CDR2 LQKENI, per germline. Losses at the gene ends were 6 bases for V and 5 bases for J; bases not matched to a gene: 4. DNA of the CDR3: TGTGCCAGCTCCGGACAGGGGAGGACTGAAGCTTTCTTT. Amino acid sequence: CASSGQGRTEAFF.

V and J are TRBV3-1 (or the pseudogene TRBV3-2) and TRBJ2-1, with D possibly being TRBD2 (6 bases). Deletions cut 4 bases from V and 6 bases from J, with 13 bases between. The germline V gene has CDR1 LGHDT and CDR2 YNNKEL (reference sequence). The CDR3 runs to 14 residues. For the CDR3, the DNA is TGTGCCAGCAGCCTTCTGGGCGGGGTCAATGAGCAGTTCTTC. This gives the protein CASSLLGGVNEQFF.